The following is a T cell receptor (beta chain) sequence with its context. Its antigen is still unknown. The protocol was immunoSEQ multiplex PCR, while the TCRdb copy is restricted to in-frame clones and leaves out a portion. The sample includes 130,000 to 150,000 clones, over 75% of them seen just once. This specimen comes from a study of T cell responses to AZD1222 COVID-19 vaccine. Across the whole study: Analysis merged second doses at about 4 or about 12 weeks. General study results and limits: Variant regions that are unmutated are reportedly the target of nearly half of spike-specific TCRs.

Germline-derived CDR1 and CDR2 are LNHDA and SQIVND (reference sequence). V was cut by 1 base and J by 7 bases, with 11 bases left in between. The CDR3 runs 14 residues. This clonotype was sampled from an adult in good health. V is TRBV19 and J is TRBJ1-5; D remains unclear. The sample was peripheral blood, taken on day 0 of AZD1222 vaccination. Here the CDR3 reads CASSIGRATQPQHF. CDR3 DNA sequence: TGTGCCAGTAGTATAGGCAGAGCCACACAGCCCCAGCATTTT.